This T cell receptor (beta chain) was found in a study of cytotoxic CD8 clonotypes in ibrutinib-treated CLL. For the study at large: Samples averaged about 260,000 productive templates and 94,082 productive rearrangements.

Profiled with immunoSEQ multiplex PCR; TCRdb holds only in-frame clones, not every one. The sample contains some 150,000 clones, about 80% of which appear only once. This clonotype was sampled from a human donor with chronic lymphocytic leukemia. The sample was PBMCs, taken after 24 months of ibrutinib treatment.

CDR3 in amino acids: CASSPSGAGGSQYGYTF. CDR3 bases: TGTGCCAGCAGCCCCAGCGGGGCAGGAGGATCCCAATATGGCTACACCTTC. J is TRBJ1-2 and V is TRBV4-2; D perhaps matches TRBD1 (5 bases). From germline, CDR1 is LGHNA and CDR2 YNFKEQ. The CDR3 sequence is 17 residues long. V was clipped by 4 bases and J by 5 bases, with 23 bases between them.